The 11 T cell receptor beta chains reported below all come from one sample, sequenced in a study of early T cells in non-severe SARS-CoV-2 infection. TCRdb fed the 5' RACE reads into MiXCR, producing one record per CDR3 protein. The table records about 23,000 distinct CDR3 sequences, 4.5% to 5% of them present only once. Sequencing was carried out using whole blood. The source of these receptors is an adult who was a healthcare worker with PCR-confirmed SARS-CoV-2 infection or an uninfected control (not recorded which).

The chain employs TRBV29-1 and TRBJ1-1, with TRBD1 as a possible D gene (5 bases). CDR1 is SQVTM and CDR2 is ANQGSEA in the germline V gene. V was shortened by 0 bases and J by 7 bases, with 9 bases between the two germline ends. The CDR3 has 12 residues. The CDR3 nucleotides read TGCAGCGTTGAAGACCGGGGGTTTGAAGCTTTCTTT. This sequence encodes CSVEDRGFEAFF.

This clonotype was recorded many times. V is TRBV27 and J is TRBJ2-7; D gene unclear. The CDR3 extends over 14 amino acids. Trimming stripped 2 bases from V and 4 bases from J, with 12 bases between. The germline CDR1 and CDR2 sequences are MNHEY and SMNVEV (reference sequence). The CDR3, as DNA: TGTGCCAGCAGTTTAGCCCCACAGTTGTACGAGCAGTACTTC. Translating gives CASSLAPQLYEQYF.

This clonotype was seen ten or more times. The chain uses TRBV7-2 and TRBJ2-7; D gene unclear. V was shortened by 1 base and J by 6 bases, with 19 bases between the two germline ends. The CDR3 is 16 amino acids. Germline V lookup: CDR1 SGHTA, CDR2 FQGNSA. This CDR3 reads CASSLVGFFDSGEQYF. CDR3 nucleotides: TGTGCCAGCAGCTTAGTTGGATTTTTTGATTCGGGCGAGCAGTACTTC.

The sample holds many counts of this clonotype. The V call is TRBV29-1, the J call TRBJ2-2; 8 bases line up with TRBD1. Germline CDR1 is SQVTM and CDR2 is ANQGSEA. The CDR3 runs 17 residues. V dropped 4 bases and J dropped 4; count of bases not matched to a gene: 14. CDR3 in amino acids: CSVATGATFLFTGELFF. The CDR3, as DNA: TGCAGCGTTGCGACAGGGGCGACTTTTCTTTTCACCGGGGAGCTGTTTTTT.

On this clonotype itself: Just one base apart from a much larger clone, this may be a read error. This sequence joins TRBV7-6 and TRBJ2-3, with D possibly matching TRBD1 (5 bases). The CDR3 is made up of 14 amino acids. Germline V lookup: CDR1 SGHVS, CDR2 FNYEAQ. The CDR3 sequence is CVSSFALRGDTQYF. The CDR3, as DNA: TGTGTCAGCAGCTTCGCCCTTAGGGGAGATACGCAGTATTTT.

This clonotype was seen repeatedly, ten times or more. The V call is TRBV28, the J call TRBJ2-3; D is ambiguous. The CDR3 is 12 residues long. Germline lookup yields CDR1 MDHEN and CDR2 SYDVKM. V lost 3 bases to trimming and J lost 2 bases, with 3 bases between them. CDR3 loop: CASSLVTDTQYF. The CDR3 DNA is TGTGCCAGCAGTTTGGTCACAGATACGCAGTATTTT.

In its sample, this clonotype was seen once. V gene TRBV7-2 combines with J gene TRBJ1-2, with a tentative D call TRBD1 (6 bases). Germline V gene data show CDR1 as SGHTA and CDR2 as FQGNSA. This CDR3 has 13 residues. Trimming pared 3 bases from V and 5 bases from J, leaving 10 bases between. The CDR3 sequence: CASSLDGQYGYTF. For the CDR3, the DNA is TGTGCCAGCAGCTTGGATGGACAGTATGGCTACACCTTC. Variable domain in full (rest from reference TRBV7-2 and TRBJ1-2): GAGVSQSPSNKVTEKGKDVELRCDPISGHTALYWYRQSLGQGLEFLIYFQGNSAPDKSGLPSDRFSAERTGGSVSTLTIQRTQQEDSAVYLCASSLDGQYGYTFGSGTRLTVV.

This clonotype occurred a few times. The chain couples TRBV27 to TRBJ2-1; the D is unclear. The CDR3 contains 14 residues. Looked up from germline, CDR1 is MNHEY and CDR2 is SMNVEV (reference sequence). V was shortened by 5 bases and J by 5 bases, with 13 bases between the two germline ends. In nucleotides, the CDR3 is TGTGCCAGCAGTCCGATTCCGGCCCACAATGAGCAGTTCTTC. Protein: CASSPIPAHNEQFF.

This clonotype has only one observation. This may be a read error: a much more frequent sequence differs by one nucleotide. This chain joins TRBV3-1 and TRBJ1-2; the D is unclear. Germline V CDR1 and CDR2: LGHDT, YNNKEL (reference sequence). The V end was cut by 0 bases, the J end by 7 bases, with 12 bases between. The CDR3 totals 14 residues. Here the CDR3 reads CASSQDSGILGYTF. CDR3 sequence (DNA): TGTGCCAGCAGCCAAGATTCGGGGATCCTTGGCTACACCTTC.

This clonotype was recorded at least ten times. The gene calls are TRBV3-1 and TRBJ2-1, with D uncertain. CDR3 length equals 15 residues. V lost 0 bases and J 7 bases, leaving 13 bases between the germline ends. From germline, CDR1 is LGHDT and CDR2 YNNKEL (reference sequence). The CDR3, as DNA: TGTGCCAGCAGCCAAGATCCGACCCCTTCGAATGAGCAGTTCTTC. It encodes CASSQDPTPSNEQFF.

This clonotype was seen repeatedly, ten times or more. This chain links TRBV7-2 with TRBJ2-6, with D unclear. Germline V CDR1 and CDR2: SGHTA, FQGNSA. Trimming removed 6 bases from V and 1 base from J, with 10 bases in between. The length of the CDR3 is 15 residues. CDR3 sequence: CASSTSVSGANVLTF. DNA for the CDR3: TGTGCCAGCAGTACCTCGGTTTCTGGGGCCAACGTCCTGACTTTC. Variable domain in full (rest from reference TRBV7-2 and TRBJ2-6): GAGVSQSPSNKVTEKGKDVELRCDPISGHTALYWYRQSLGQGLEFLIYFQGNSAPDKSGLPSDRFSAERTGGSVSTLTIQRTQQEDSAVYLCASSTSVSGANVLTFGAGSRLTVL.